What follows is one TCR beta chain and its context. Antigen unknown. Both 60 Vbeta primers and 13 Jbeta primers went into the PCR. Profiled with immunoSEQ multiplex PCR; TCRdb holds only in-frame clones, not every one. The sample lists around 150,000 clones, approximately 81% occurring once. This entry comes from a study of cytomegalovirus exposure and HLA in healthy donors. Study observations and caveats: A later analysis showed that HLA-associated TCR beta chains had undergone more clonal expansion than equally common others.

The receptor comes from a man between 18 and 35 years old in good health and CMV-seropositive. Sequenced sample: PBMCs.

The CDR3 is CASSTRTGTDTQYF. The CDR3 region has the DNA TGTGCCAGCAGCACCCGGACAGGCACAGATACGCAGTATTTT. This chain links TRBV7-2 with TRBJ2-3, with TRBD1 as a possible D gene (6 bases). The CDR3 runs to 14 residues. CDR1 and CDR2 (germline): SGHTA, FQGNSA. Trimming left V 5 bases short and J 1 base short, with 10 bases between. The whole variable domain, remainder taken from reference TRBV7-2 and TRBJ2-3, is GAGVSQSPSNKVTEKGKDVELRCDPISGHTALYWYRQSLGQGLEFLIYFQGNSAPDKSGLPSDRFSAERTGGSVSTLTIQRTQQEDSAVYLCASSTRTGTDTQYFGPGTRLTVL.